This T cell receptor beta chain was observed in a study of blood T cell repertoires in COVID-19. Study at large: The samples span acute and convalescent COVID-19 from the United States, Italy and Spain. Nucleic acid was either cDNA or gDNA, and it came from T cells, B-cell-depleted T cells, or PBMCs.

Seattle patients were enrolled while actively infected and followed longitudinally. In the original analysis: Reference gene primer amplification in the assay estimated nucleated cell counts. The protocol was immunoSEQ multiplex PCR, while the TCRdb copy is restricted to in-frame clones and leaves out a portion. V and J calls and clone size are as listed in that table; D and trimming were resolved from the DNA. The profile covers 60,000 to 65,000 clones, with roughly 78% appearing a single time and 14% taken by the ten largest. V gave up 2 bases and J gave up 7 bases; unmatched junction bases: 11. The CDR3 loop spans 16 amino acids. Germline values: CDR1 SGHRS, CDR2 YFSETQ.

This TCR came from a man between 60 and 75 years old with COVID-19, enrolled during active disease. Sequencing was done on a sample of peripheral blood. The chain joins TRBV5-1 to TRBJ2-1, with TRBD2 matching 8 bases. The CDR3 is CASSLVTSGGLNEQFF. The CDR3 DNA is TGCGCCAGCAGCTTAGTCACGAGCGGGGGTTTGAATGAGCAGTTCTTC.